This TCR beta chain originates from a study of tumor-infiltrating lymphocytes in primary liver carcinoma. With a constant-region primer, TCR beta cDNA was made from approximately 500 ng of total RNA. Three nested multiplex PCR rounds of slightly modified ARM-PCR generated TCR beta libraries. The opening two PCR rounds, around 11 cycles each, paired TRBV1-TRBV30 forward primers with a C-beta reverse primer. TCRdb re-called the multiplex PCR reads through MiXCR, storing one row per CDR3 protein. The sample holds hundreds of thousands of distinct CDR3 sequences, over 55% seen once. The CDR3 consists of 14 residues. Germline values: CDR1 GTSNPN, CDR2 SVGIG (reference sequence). Study-level findings and limits: CD4+ and CD8+ repertoires could not be compared in these unsorted bulk samples. Tumor-adjacent and tumor-blood pairs showed less overlap than tumor region pairs.

Out of unsorted whole blood came the blood RNA, and germline DNA was extracted as well. A remark on this clonotype: The antigen is undetermined.

This TCR derives from a middle-aged man with primary liver carcinoma and hepatitis B virus infection. Sample: peripheral blood. The chain has TRBV30 and TRBJ1-3, with a tentative D call TRBD1 (6 bases). The DNA for the CDR3 is TGTGTCCATAATCAGGGGCCATCTGGAAACACCATATATTTT. This codes for CVHNQGPSGNTIYF.